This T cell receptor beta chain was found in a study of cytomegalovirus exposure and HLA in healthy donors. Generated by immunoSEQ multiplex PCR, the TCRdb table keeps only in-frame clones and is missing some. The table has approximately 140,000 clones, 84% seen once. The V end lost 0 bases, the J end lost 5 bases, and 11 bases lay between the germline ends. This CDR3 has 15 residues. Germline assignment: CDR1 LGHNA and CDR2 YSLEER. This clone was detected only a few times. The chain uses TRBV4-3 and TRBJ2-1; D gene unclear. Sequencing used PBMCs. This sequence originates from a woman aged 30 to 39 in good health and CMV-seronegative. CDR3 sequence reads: CASSQDHSWDNEQFF. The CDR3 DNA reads TGCGCCAGCAGCCAAGATCACAGTTGGGACAATGAGCAGTTCTTC.